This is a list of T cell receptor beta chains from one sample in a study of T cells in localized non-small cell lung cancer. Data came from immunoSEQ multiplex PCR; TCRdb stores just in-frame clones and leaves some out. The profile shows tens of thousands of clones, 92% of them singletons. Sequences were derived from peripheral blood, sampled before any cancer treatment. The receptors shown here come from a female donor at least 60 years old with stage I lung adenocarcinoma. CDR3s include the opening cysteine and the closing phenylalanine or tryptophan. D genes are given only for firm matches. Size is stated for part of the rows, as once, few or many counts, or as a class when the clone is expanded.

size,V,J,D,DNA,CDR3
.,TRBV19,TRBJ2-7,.,TGTGCCAGTAGTATAGATCTTACAGGTGAGCAGTACTTC,CASSIDLTGEQYF
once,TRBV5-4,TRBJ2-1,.,TGTGCCAGCAGCCCCGACAGCGGCCCGAGTGGCGAGCAGTTCTTC,CASSPDSGPSGEQFF
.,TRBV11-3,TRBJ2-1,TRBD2,TGTGCCAGCAGCTTAGAAGCTAGCGGGGGGGCCTATGAGCAGTTCTTC,CASSLEASGGAYEQFF
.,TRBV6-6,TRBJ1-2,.,TGTGCCAGCAGCCGCCAGGGAGACGGGGGTGACTATGGCTACACCTTC,CASSRQGDGGDYGYTF
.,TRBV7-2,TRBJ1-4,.,TGTGCCAGCAGCCCCCCAGCCGGGAATGAAAAACTGTTTTTT,CASSPPAGNEKLFF
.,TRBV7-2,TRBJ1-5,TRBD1,TGTGCCAGCAGCCCGCGACAGGGCAGACAGCCCCAGCATTTT,CASSPRQGRQPQHF
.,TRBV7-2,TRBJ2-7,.,TGTGCCAGCAGCTTAGTCGGTGGGGGGCAGGGCGAGCAGTACTTC,CASSLVGGGQGEQYF
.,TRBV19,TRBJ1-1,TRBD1,TGTGCCACTAAAGGACAGGGTTACACTGAAGCTTTCTTT,CATKGQGYTEAFF
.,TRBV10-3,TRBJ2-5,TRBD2,TGTGCCATCAGTGAAAGCGCCGGGACTAGCGTGGAGACCCAGTACTTC,CAISESAGTSVETQYF
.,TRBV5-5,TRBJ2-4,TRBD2,TGTGCCAGCAGCTTGGGGGGGACTAGTGCGAACATTCAGTACTTC,CASSLGGTSANIQYF
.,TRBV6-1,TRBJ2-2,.,TGTGCCAGCAGTGAAACGGGGCCGACCGGGGAGCTGTTTTTT,CASSETGPTGELFF
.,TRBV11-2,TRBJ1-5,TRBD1,TGTGCCAGCAGCCCCTGGACAGGGTACGGGGATCAGCCCCAGCATTTT,CASSPWTGYGDQPQHF
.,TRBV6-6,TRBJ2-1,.,TGTGCCAGCAGTTACTCGAGGGACGGGACCAACAATGAGCAGTTCTTC,CASSYSRDGTNNEQFF
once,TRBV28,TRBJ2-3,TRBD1,TGTGCCAGCAGTCTGAGGGTAGTGGCAGGGGGCTTTGGAGATACGCAGTATTTT,CASSLRVVAGGFGDTQYF
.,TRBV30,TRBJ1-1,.,TGTGCCTGGAGTGTACCAGCGAACACTGAAGCTTTCTTT,CAWSVPANTEAFF
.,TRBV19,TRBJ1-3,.,TGTGCCAGTAAGGCTGAGTCTGGAAACACCATATATTTT,CASKAESGNTIYF
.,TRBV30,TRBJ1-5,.,TGTGCCTGGAGTAGGGTAACGGGACAGCCCCAGCATTTT,CAWSRVTGQPQHF
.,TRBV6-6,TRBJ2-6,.,TGTGCCAGCAGTTACTCGTCTGGGGCCAACGTCCTGACTTTC,CASSYSSGANVLTF
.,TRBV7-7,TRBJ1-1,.,TGTGCCAGCAGCTTAGATATTTCCACTGAAGCTTTCTTT,CASSLDISTEAFF
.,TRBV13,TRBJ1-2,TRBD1,TGTGCCAGCAGCCGGACAGGGGTAGCTAACTATGGCTACACCTTC,CASSRTGVANYGYTF
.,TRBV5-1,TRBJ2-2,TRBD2,TGCGCCAGCAGCCCCGGGGGGACCTACACCGGGGAGCTGTTTTTT,CASSPGGTYTGELFF
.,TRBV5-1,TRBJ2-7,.,TGCGCCAGCAGCTTGGCGGCTAGCGCGCTCTACGAGCAGTACTTC,CASSLAASALYEQYF
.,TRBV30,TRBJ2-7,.,TGTGCCTGGACTCACCCCACAAAGTTTTGGTACGAGCAGTACTTC,CAWTHPTKFWYEQYF
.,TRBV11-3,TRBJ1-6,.,TGTGCCAGCAGCTTAGATCAGGTTTCACCCCTCCACTTT,CASSLDQVSPLHF
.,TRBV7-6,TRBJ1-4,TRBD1,TGTGCCAGCAGCTTAATGGGACAGGGGGCTGAAAAACTGTTTTTT,CASSLMGQGAEKLFF
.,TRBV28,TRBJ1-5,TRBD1,TGTGCCAGCACTCCTATGGGACAGATTAAGCCCCAGCATTTT,CASTPMGQIKPQHF
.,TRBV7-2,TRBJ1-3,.,TGTGCCAGCAGCTTAAGCACCGTCTCTGGAAACACCATATATTTT,CASSLSTVSGNTIYF
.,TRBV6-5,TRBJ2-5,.,TGTGCCAGCCGACGGACAGCCCAAGAGACCCAGTACTTC,CASRRTAQETQYF
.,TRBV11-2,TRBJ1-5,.,TGTGCCAGCAGCTTAGCCCCGGGGGCAAGTCAGCCCCAGCATTTT,CASSLAPGASQPQHF
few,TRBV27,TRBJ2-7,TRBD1,TGTGCCAGCAGTTCATCTCCGGGACAGGGTCGAGTCTTC,CASSSSPGQGRVF
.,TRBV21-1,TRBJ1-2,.,TGTGCCAGCAGCTCCCATGGGACAGGGAAGGGCTATGGCTACACCTTC,CASSSHGTGKGYGYTF
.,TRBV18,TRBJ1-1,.,TGTGCCAGCTCACCGAGGGACGGGGAAGCTTTCTTT,CASSPRDGEAFF
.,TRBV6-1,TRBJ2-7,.,TGTGCCAGCAACCGGTGGCCCAACTCCTACGAGCAGTACTTC,CASNRWPNSYEQYF
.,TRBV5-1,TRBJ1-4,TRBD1,TGCGCCAGCAGCTCCGGGACAGGGAGTGAAAAACTGTTTTTT,CASSSGTGSEKLFF
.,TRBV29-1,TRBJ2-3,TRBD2,TGCAGCACCCGGGGTGGGAGCGGGGGGACAGATACGCAGTATTTT,CSTRGGSGGTDTQYF
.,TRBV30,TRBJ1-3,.,TGTGCCTGGAGTGGACAAGCTGGAAACACCATATATTTT,CAWSGQAGNTIYF
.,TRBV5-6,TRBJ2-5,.,TGTGCCAGCAGCTTGGGGACGGGAGAGACCCAGTACTTC,CASSLGTGETQYF
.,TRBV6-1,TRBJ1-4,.,TGTGCCAGCAGTGAAACTCTTTTACCGAGGACGGGAGGACGGGAAAAACTGTTTTTT,CASSETLLPRTGGREKLFF
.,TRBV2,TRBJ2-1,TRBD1,TGTGCCAGCAGGGCCCGACAGGGGGGCAATGAGCAGTTCTTC,CASRARQGGNEQFF